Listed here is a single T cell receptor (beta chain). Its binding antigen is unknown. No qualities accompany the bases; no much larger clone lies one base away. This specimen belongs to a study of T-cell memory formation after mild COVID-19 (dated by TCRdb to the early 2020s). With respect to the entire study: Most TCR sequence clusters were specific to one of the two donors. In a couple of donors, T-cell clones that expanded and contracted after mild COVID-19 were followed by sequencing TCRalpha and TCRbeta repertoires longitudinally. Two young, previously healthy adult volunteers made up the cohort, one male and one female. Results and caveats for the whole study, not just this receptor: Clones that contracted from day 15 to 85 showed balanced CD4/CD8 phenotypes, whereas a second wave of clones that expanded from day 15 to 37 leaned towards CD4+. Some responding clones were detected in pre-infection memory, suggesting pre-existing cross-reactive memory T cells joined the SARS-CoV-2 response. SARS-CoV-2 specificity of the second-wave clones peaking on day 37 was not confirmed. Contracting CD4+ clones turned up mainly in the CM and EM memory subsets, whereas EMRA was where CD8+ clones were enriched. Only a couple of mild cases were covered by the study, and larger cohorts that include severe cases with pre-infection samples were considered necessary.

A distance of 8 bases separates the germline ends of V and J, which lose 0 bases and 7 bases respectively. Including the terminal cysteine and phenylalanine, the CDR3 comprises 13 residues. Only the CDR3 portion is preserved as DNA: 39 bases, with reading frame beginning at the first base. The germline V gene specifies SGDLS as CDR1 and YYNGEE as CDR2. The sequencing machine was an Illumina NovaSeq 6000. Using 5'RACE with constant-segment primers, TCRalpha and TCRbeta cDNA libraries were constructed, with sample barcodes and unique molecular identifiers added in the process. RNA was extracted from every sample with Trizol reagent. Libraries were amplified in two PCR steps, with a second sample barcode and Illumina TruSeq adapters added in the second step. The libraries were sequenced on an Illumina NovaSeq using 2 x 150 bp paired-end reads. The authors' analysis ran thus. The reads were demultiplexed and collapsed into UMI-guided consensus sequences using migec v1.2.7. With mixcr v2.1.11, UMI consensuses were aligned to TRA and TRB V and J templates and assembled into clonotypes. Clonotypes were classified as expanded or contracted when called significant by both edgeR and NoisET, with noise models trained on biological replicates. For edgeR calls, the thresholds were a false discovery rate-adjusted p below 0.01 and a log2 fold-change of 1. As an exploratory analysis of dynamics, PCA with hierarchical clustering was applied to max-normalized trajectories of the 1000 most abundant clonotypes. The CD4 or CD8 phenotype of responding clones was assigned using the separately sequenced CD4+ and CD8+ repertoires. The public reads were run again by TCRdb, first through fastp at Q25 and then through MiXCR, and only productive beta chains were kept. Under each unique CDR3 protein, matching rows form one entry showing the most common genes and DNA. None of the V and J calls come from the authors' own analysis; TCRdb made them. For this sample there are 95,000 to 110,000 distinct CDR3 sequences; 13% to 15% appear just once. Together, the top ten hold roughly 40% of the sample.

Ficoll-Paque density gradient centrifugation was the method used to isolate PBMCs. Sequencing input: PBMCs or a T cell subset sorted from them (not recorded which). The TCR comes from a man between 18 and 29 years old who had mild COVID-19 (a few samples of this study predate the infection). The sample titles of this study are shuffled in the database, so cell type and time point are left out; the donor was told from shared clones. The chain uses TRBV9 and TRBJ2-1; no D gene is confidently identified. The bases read TGTGCCAGCAGCGTAGTGGAAAGAAATGAGCAGTTCTTC. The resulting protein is CASSVVERNEQFF.